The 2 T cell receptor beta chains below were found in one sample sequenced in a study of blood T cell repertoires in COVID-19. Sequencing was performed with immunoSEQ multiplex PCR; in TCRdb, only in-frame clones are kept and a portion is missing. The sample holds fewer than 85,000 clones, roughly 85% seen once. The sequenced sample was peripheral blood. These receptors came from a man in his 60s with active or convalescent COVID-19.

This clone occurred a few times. The CDR3 is CASSFQPGETQYF. As DNA, the CDR3 is TGTGCCAGCAGCTTCCAGCCGGGGGAGACCCAGTACTTC. The V call is TRBV7-3, the J call TRBJ2-5, with a possible D match to TRBD2 (5 bases). Trimming took off 3 bases at V and 5 bases at J, with 10 bases between the two ends. This CDR3 is built from 13 residues. Germline values: CDR1 SGHTA, CDR2 FQGTGA.

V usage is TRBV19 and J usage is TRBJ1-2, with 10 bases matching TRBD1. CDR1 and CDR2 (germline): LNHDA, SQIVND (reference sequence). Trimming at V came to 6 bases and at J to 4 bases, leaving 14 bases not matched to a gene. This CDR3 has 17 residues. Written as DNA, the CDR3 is TGTGCCAGTAGCATATCTGGGACAGGGGCTATTGGCTATGGCTACACCTTC. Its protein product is CASSISGTGAIGYGYTF.